Detailed here is one TCR beta chain. The antigen is undetermined. This record comes from a study of cytomegalovirus exposure and HLA in healthy donors. Overall study results and limits: In vitro experiments confirmed that a few CMV-associated chains were specific for CMV antigens.

Use of 60 Vbeta and 13 Jbeta primers characterized the PCR. The data were produced by immunoSEQ multiplex PCR, yet TCRdb's version contains in-frame clones alone and is incomplete. The sample lists over 95,000 clones; over 65% were seen once. Sequencing was carried out using PBMCs. The source is a woman aged 25 to 39 in good health and CMV-seropositive.

CDR3 coding DNA: TGTGCCAGCAGTTCAACAGGGGGGGTTAACTATGGCTACACCTTC. This encodes CASSSTGGVNYGYTF. The genes are TRBV27 and TRBJ1-2, with 8 bases lining up with TRBD1. This CDR3 is built from 15 residues. CDR1 is MNHEY and CDR2 is SMNVEV in the germline V gene (reference sequence). Losses at the gene ends were 4 bases for V and 1 base for J; bases not matched to a gene: 5.